These 28 T cell receptor beta chains came from one sample sequenced in a study of T-cell memory formation after mild COVID-19. MiXCR was run by TCRdb on the 5' RACE reads, yielding one entry per CDR3 protein. Here the sample spans 70,000 to 95,000 distinct CDR3 sequences, more than 10% being singletons. Sequencing was performed on PBMCs or a T cell subset sorted from them (not recorded which). These TCRs come from a young man who had mild COVID-19 (a few samples of this study predate the infection). Cell type and time point are not known.

This chain joins TRBV9 and TRBJ1-4, with 8 bases that match TRBD1. The CDR3 has 15 residues. After removal of 3 bases from V and 7 bases from J, the junction contained 8 bases not matched to a gene. Germline assignment: CDR1 SGDLS and CDR2 YYNGEE. In nucleotides, the CDR3 is TGTGCCAGCAGCGAAAGACAGGGGATAAGTGAAAAACTGTTTTTT. Protein: CASSERQGISEKLFF.

This clonotype occurred a few times. The chain combines TRBV6-1 with TRBJ2-2; a possible D gene is TRBD2 (5 bases). The CDR3 sequence is 14 residues long. CDR1 and CDR2 from the germline V gene are MNHNS and SASEGT. Trimming removed 6 bases at V and 0 bases at J, with 8 bases between. CDR3 in DNA: TGTGCCAGCAGGGACTTCACGAACACCGGGGAGCTGTTTTTT. Translation: CASRDFTNTGELFF.

There are a few counts of this clonotype. The gene calls are TRBV7-2 and TRBJ2-1; 10 bases fit TRBD2. CDR1 SGHTA and CDR2 FQGNSA come from the germline V gene. J was trimmed by 4 bases and V by 2 bases; bases with no gene match: 11. The CDR3 runs 18 residues. The CDR3 coding sequence is TGTGCCAGCAGCTTAACCCCGCCGCCTAGCGGGGGTTACAATGAGCAGTTCTTC. Translated: CASSLTPPPSGGYNEQFF.

The chain uses TRBV4-2 and TRBJ2-7, with D hard to call. In germline, CDR1 is LGHNA, CDR2 YNFKEQ. This CDR3 region has 13 residues. Trimming pared 5 bases from V and 6 bases from J, leaving 14 bases between. This CDR3 reads CASSSDGQAEQYF. DNA of the CDR3: TGTGCCAGCAGCTCCGACGGGCAGGCCGAGCAGTACTTC.

In this sample, this clonotype turned up a few times. The chain employs TRBV2 and TRBJ2-4, with D maybe TRBD2 (6 bases). CDR3 length equals 15 residues. Trimming shortened V by 3 bases and J by 1 base, and 10 bases separated the two germline ends. Germline lookup yields CDR1 SNHLY and CDR2 FYNNEI. The CDR3 loop reads CASSERGAAKNIQYF. The CDR3 DNA follows: TGTGCCAGCAGTGAGCGGGGTGCGGCCAAAAACATTCAGTACTTC.

This clonotype occurred a few times. The chain carries TRBV7-6 and TRBJ1-6; D may be TRBD1 (6 bases). V was shortened by 2 bases and J by 9 bases, with 11 bases between the two germline ends. CDR1 and CDR2 from the germline V gene are SGHVS and FNYEAQ. The CDR3 is 14 amino acids. The CDR3 nucleotides read TGTGCCAGCAGCTTATCCGGGGGCGGTTCACCCCTCCACTTT. Amino acids: CASSLSGGGSPLHF. The variable domain in full, with the rest retrieved from reference TRBV7-6 and TRBJ1-6, is GAGVSQSPRYKVTKRGQDVALRCDPISGHVSLYWYRQALGQGPEFLTYFNYEAQQDKSGLPNDRFSAERPEGSISTLTIQRTEQRDSAMYRCASSLSGGGSPLHFGNGTRLTVT.

This clonotype was seen a handful of times. This chain links TRBV5-1 with TRBJ1-5; tentatively, D is TRBD1 (6 bases). CDR1 SGHRS and CDR2 YFSETQ come from the germline V gene. Trimming pared 2 bases from V and 1 base from J, leaving 10 bases between. The CDR3 is made up of 15 amino acids. CDR3 sequence (DNA): TGCGCCAGCAGCTTAAGGGGGGGAAGCAATCAGCCCCAGCATTTT. Amino acids: CASSLRGGSNQPQHF.

This clonotype has just a few counts. V gene TRBV10-1 combines with J gene TRBJ2-1; D is perhaps TRBD1 or TRBD2 (5 bases each). Germline-derived CDR1 and CDR2 are WNHNN and SYGVQD (reference sequence). The CDR3 loop spans 15 amino acids. V lost 0 bases and J lost 7, with 13 bases in between. The CDR3 DNA reads as TGCGCCAGCAGTGAGTCGGTGGGGGTCGGGAATGAGCAGTTCTTC. Protein: CASSESVGVGNEQFF.

This clonotype has only a few counts. This chain links TRBV20-1 with TRBJ2-4, with 14 bases lining up with TRBD2. Germline CDR1 DFQATT, CDR2 SNEGSKA (reference sequence). The ends lost 1 base at V and 2 bases at J; junction bases unmatched: 16. The CDR3 totals 21 residues. The CDR3 spells CSARATMGLAGDPGPKNIQYF. CDR3 sequence (DNA): TGCAGTGCTAGAGCGACAATGGGACTAGCGGGGGACCCGGGGCCCAAAAACATTCAGTACTTC.

The CDR3 is CASSQEGAGLTDTQYF. For the CDR3, the DNA is TGCGCCAGCAGCCAAGAAGGGGCAGGGCTTACAGATACGCAGTATTTT. The rearrangement uses TRBV4-1 and TRBJ2-3; D may be TRBD1 (5 bases). The CDR3 is 16 residues long. Germline V lookup: CDR1 MGHRA, CDR2 YSYEKL. V shed 0 bases and J shed 3 bases, with 13 bases lying between them.

The J gene is TRBJ1-2, the V gene TRBV19; 7 positions match TRBD1. The CDR3 is 12 residues long. Germline assignment: CDR1 LNHDA and CDR2 SQIVND (reference sequence). With 8 bases clipped from V and 4 bases from J, the junction kept 4 bases outside the gene matches. CDR3 DNA: TGTGCCAGTGGACAGGCGTTCTATGGCTACACCTTC. It specifies CASGQAFYGYTF.

The genes are TRBV15 and TRBJ1-2; TRBD1 might be the D (6 bases). Germline lookup yields CDR1 LNHNV and CDR2 YYDKDF (reference sequence). Trimming stripped 5 bases from V and 10 bases from J, with 14 bases between. The CDR3 runs to 12 residues. In nucleotides, the CDR3 is TGTGCCACCAGCCAGGACAGCGACTCCTACACCTTC. It yields the protein CATSQDSDSYTF. Combining the CDR3 with reference TRBV15 and TRBJ1-2 gives the whole variable domain DAMVIQNPRYQVTQFGKPVTLSCSQTLNHNVMYWYQQKSSQAPKLLFHYYDKDFNNEADTPDNFQSRRPNTSFCFLDIRSPGLGDTAMYLCATSQDSDSYTFGSGTRLTVV.

The table lists this clonotype with a few counts. Here the CDR3 DNA reads TGTGCCAGCAGTGCCCTCACTGACAGGGGCTACGAGCAGTACTTC. This sequence encodes CASSALTDRGYEQYF. The chain couples TRBV6-2 or TRBV6-3 to TRBJ2-7; 8 bases align to TRBD1. The CDR3 runs 15 residues. Germline V gives CDR1 MNHEY, CDR2 SVGEGT. Trimming at V came to 5 bases and at J to 3 bases, leaving 9 bases not matched to a gene.

The rearrangement links TRBV27 to TRBJ1-4; D gene ambiguous. The length of the CDR3 is 13 residues. The V and J ends lost 4 bases and 12 bases respectively, with 15 bases between them. Per the germline V gene, CDR1 is MNHEY and CDR2 is SMNVEV (reference sequence). The CDR3 is CASSYSGIGELFF. The CDR3 region has the DNA TGTGCCAGCAGTTATTCGGGAATTGGGGAACTGTTTTTT.

This rearrangement joins TRBV27 to TRBJ2-4; a weak D match, TRBD1 (6 bases). V lost 6 bases to trimming and J lost 2 bases, with 20 bases between them. This CDR3 spans 17 amino acids. Germline-derived CDR1 and CDR2 are MNHEY and SMNVEV (reference sequence). The CDR3 sequence is CASSTINRVGSKNIQYF. CDR3 nucleotide sequence: TGTGCCAGCAGCACCATCAACAGGGTCGGGTCCAAAAACATTCAGTACTTC.

This clonotype was observed a handful of times. The chain recombines TRBV5-1 with TRBJ2-3; no definite D call. Germline CDR1 is SGHRS and CDR2 is YFSETQ. V lost 2 bases, J lost 4 bases, and 11 bases lay in between. This CDR3 is 14 amino acids long. Here the CDR3 DNA reads TGCGCCAGCAGCTTCGCTGCAATTCCAGATACGCAGTATTTT. It encodes CASSFAAIPDTQYF.

This clonotype was picked up a small number of times. The chain links TRBV6-5 to TRBJ2-4, with D perhaps being TRBD1 or TRBD2 (5 bases each). There are 13 residues in the CDR3. CDR1 is MNHEY, CDR2 SVGAGI, per germline. Trimming shortened V by 2 bases and J by 9 bases, and 11 bases separated the two germline ends. The CDR3 is CASSYPIGAIQYF. The CDR3 DNA follows: TGTGCCAGCAGTTACCCCATCGGGGCCATTCAGTACTTC.

This clonotype came up many times. The gene calls are TRBV19 and TRBJ2-7, with 7 bases fitting TRBD2. Germline V gene data show CDR1 as LNHDA and CDR2 as SQIVND (reference sequence). The trim removed 6 bases at V and 2 bases at J, leaving 4 bases unmatched. This CDR3 has 13 residues. The CDR3 protein is CASSSGGPYEQYF. The CDR3 DNA sequence: TGTGCCAGTAGCTCGGGGGGACCCTACGAGCAGTACTTC.

As concerns this clonotype: A read error is likely, as this CDR3 ends without the conserved phenylalanine or tryptophan. The chain joins TRBV6-2 or TRBV6-3 to TRBJ2-5, with D perhaps TRBD2 (6 bases). Germline V CDR1 and CDR2: MNHEY, SVGEGT. CDR3 length equals 14 residues. The V end was cut by 5 bases, the J end by 5 bases, with 15 bases between. This chain's CDR3 is CASSQGGAGETQYL. For the CDR3, the DNA is TGTGCCAGCAGTCAAGGCGGGGCTGGCGAGACCCAGTACTTA.

Only a few counts were recorded for this clonotype. V usage is TRBV2 and J usage is TRBJ2-7, with D maybe TRBD1 (6 bases). The CDR3 is made up of 15 amino acids. Per germline, CDR1 SNHLY and CDR2 FYNNEI. Trimming pared 3 bases from V and 2 bases from J, leaving 14 bases between. The CDR3 bases are TGTGCCAGCAGTGATTTGGGGGCGCCCACCTACGAGCAGTACTTC. Encoded protein: CASSDLGAPTYEQYF.

This clonotype is a singleton in its sample. This chain joins TRBV6-2 or TRBV6-3 and TRBJ1-1, with a possible D match to TRBD1 (6 bases). This CDR3 contains 15 residues. V lost 0 bases to trimming and J lost 4 bases, with 12 bases between them. Germline V gene lookup returns CDR1 MNHEY and CDR2 SVGEGT. The CDR3 DNA follows: TGTGCCAGCAGTTACTCAGGGGGTTCAACCACTGAAGCTTTCTTT. The encoded protein is CASSYSGGSTTEAFF.

This clonotype was seen more than once but under ten times. The chain carries TRBV7-9 and TRBJ1-1; D is undetermined. The CDR3 extends over 12 amino acids. Germline V lookup: CDR1 SEHNR, CDR2 FQNEAQ (reference sequence). With 5 bases removed from V and 1 base from J, the gap between germline ends came to 5 bases. The CDR3 DNA follows: TGTGCCAGCAGCCGGACGAACACTGAAGCTTTCTTT. This sequence encodes CASSRTNTEAFF.

The chain employs TRBV29-1 and TRBJ2-5; 8 nucleotides align to TRBD2. This CDR3 is built from 14 residues. Germline trimming cut 4 bases from V and 1 base from J; bases unmatched to any gene: 5. Germline loops: CDR1 SQVTM, CDR2 ANQGSEA. The CDR3 nucleotides are TGCAGCGTTGTACCGCGGGGGGCCCAAGAGACCCAGTACTTC. Protein sequence: CSVVPRGAQETQYF.

The chain has TRBV7-9 and TRBJ2-3, with 8 nucleotides matching TRBD2. The CDR3 sequence is 17 residues long. CDR1 and CDR2 (germline): SEHNR, FQNEAQ (reference sequence). V was pared by 5 bases and J by 6 bases, with 16 bases of the junction left unmatched. The CDR3 protein is CASSPREGRGVVDTQYF. DNA of the CDR3: TGTGCCAGCAGCCCCCGCGAGGGGCGGGGGGTTGTGGATACGCAGTATTTT.

This clonotype showed up just a few times. The rearrangement uses TRBV11-2 and TRBJ1-2; no firm D call. The germline V and J ends were trimmed by 1 base and 8 bases, with 11 bases remaining between them. In germline, CDR1 is SGHAT, CDR2 FQNNGV. This CDR3 is 13 amino acids long. The CDR3 loop is CASSLVAGEGYTF. For the CDR3, the DNA is TGTGCCAGCAGCTTAGTAGCCGGGGAAGGCTACACCTTC.

This clonotype has only a few counts. The chain combines TRBV7-9 with TRBJ1-1; D unresolved. The CDR3 totals 13 residues. Germline CDR1 is SEHNR and CDR2 is FQNEAQ (reference sequence). Trimming stripped 4 bases from V and 0 bases from J, with 6 bases between. CDR3 bases: TGTGCCAGCAGCTCCCTATTGAACACTGAAGCTTTCTTT. Amino acids: CASSSLLNTEAFF.

V is TRBV6-6 and J is TRBJ1-1; D gene unclear. V was cut by 0 bases and J by 0 bases, with 8 bases left in between. This CDR3 spans 15 amino acids. Germline CDR1 reads MNHNY; CDR2 reads SVGAGI (reference sequence). The CDR3, as DNA: TGTGCCAGCAGTTACTCACAGCAGATGAACACTGAAGCTTTCTTT. This translates into CASSYSQQMNTEAFF.

Only a few counts were recorded for this clonotype. The chain couples TRBV28 to TRBJ2-7, with 7 bases lining up with TRBD1. The CDR3 runs to 14 residues. CDR1 is MDHEN, CDR2 SYDVKM, per germline. With 1 base clipped from V and 4 bases from J, the junction kept 4 bases outside the gene matches. The CDR3 loop is CASSLSAGGYEQYV. CDR3 nucleotides: TGTGCCAGCAGTTTATCGGCAGGGGGATACGAGCAGTACGTC.